This TCR beta chain was documented in a study of T cell responses to AZD1222 COVID-19 vaccine. A note on this clone: No antigen is known for it.

Findings and limits, study-wide: Baseline serology detected seropositivity in only 5 or 6 AZD1222 recipients. Reports indicate that nearly half of spike-specific TCRs are directed at unmutated variant regions. Donors were largely white British and mainly female; clonal diversity was possibly underestimated.

Germline assignment: CDR1 LNHDA and CDR2 SQIVND (reference sequence). There are 16 residues in the CDR3. The V gene lost 5 bases and the J gene lost 1 base, with 17 bases spanning the gap. TCRdb keeps only in-frame clones here, not all; method: immunoSEQ multiplex PCR. The sample lists about 140,000 clones; 93% were seen once. The clonotype originates from an adult who had recovered from COVID-19. The chain joins TRBV19 to TRBJ1-1; tentative D call: TRBD1 (6 bases). The material sequenced was peripheral blood, taken after recovery from COVID-19. The DNA for the CDR3 is TGTGCCAGTAGTCCCTCCGGGACAACTAGGAACACTGAAGCTTTCTTT. Its protein is CASSPSGTTRNTEAFF. The entire variable domain, with the rest obtained from reference TRBV19 and TRBJ1-1, is as follows: DGGITQSPKYLFRKEGQNVTLSCEQNLNHDAMYWYRQDPGQGLRLIYYSQIVNDFQKGDIAEGYSVSREKKESFPLTVTSAQKNPTAFYLCASSPSGTTRNTEAFFGQGTRLTVV.